This TCR beta chain stems from a study of blood T cell repertoires in COVID-19. With respect to this clone: The identical CDR3 is also encoded by other nucleotide sequences in the sample.

The age range of participants was about 18 to 89 years, with residence in about 25 US areas. Germline lookup yields CDR1 LNHDA and CDR2 SQIVND (reference sequence). CDR3 size: 14 residues. V was shortened by 3 bases and J by 1 base, with 9 bases between the two germline ends. Sequenced by immunoSEQ multiplex PCR; TCRdb stores in-frame clones only, minus some. The sample shows 380,000 or so clones, over 75% of them seen only once. The sample consisted of PBMCs or T cells enriched from blood (not recorded which). The sequence was collected from a woman aged 40 to 55 with acute COVID-19. This chain links TRBV19 with TRBJ1-1; weak D call: TRBD1 (5 bases). In DNA, the CDR3 is TGTGCCAGTAGTATGAGGCAGGGGAACACTGAAGCTTTCTTT. Translated: CASSMRQGNTEAFF.